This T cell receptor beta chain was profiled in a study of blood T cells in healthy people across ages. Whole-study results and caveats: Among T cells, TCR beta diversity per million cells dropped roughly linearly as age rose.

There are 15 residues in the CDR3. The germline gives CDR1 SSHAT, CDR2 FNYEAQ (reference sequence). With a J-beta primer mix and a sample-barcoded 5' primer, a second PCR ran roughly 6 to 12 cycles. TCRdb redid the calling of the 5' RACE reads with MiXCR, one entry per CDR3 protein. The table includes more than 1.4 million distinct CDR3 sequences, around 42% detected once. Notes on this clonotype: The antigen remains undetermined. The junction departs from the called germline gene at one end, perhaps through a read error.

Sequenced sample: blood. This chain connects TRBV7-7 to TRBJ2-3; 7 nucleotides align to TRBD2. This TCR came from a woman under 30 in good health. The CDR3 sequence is CASSATLATTDTQYF. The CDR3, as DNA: TGTGCTAGCAGCGCTACACTAGCGACCACAGATACGCAGTATTTT.